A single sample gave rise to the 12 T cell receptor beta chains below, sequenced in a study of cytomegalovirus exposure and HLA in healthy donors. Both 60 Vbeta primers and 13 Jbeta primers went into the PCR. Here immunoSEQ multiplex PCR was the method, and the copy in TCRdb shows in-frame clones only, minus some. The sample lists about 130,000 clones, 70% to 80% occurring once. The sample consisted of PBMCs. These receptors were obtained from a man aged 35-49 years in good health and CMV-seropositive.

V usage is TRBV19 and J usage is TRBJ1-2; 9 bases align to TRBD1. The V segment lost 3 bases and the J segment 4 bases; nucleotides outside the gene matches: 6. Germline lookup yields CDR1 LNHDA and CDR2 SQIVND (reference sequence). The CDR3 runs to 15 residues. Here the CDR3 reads CASSIWTGVGYGYTF. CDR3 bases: TGTGCCAGTAGTATTTGGACAGGGGTGGGCTATGGCTACACCTTC.

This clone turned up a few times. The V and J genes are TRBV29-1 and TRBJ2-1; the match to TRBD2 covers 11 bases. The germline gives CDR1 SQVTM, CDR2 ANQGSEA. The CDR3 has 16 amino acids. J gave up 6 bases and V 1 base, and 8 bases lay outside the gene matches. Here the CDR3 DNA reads TGCAGCGTTGAAGTGGGTCGACTAGCGGGGTCCAATGAGCAGTTCTTC. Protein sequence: CSVEVGRLAGSNEQFF.

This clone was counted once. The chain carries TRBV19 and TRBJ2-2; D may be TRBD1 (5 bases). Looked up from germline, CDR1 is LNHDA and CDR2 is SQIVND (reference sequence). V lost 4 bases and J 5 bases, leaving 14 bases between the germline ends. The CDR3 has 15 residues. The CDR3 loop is CASSTWTDITGELFF. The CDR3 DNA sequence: TGTGCCAGTAGTACCTGGACGGACATAACCGGGGAGCTGTTTTTT.

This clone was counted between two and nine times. CDR3 coding DNA: TGTGCCAGTAAACCCCCCTGGGGCAATGGTGAAAAACTGTTTTTT. Its translation is CASKPPWGNGEKLFF. This chain connects TRBV19 to TRBJ1-4; D might be TRBD1 (5 bases). There are 15 residues in the CDR3. V lost 7 bases to trimming and J lost 7 bases, with 19 bases between them. Germline lookup yields CDR1 LNHDA and CDR2 SQIVND (reference sequence).

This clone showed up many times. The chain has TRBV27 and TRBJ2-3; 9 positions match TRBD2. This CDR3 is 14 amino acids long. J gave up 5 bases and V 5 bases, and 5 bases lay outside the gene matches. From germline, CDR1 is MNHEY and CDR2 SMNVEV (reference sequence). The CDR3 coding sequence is TGTGCCAGCAGTCCGAGCGGGAGGATAGATACGCAGTATTTT. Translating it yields CASSPSGRIDTQYF.

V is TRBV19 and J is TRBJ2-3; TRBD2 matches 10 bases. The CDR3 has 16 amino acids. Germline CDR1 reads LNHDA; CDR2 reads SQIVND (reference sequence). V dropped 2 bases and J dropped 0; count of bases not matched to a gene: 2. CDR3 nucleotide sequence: TGTGCCAGTAGTATACAACTAGCGGGGAGCACAGATACGCAGTATTTT. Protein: CASSIQLAGSTDTQYF.

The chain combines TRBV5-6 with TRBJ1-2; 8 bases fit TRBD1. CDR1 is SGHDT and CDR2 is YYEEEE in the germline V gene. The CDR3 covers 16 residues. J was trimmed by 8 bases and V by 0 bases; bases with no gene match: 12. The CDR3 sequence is CASSLVAGGEIWGYTF. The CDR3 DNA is TGTGCCAGCAGCTTGGTAGCAGGGGGCGAGATATGGGGCTACACCTTC.

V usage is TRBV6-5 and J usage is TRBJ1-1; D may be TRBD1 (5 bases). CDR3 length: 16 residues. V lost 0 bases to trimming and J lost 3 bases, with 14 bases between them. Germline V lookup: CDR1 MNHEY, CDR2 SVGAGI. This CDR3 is CASSYSEGRGYTEAFF. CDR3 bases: TGTGCCAGCAGTTACTCAGAGGGACGGGGGTACACTGAAGCTTTCTTT.

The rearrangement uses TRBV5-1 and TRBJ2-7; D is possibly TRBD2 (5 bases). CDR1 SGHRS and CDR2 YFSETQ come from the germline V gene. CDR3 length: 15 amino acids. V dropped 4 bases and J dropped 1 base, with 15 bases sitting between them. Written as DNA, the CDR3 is TGCGCCAGCAGCCCGACCCGGGGTGGGTCCTACGAGCAGTACTTC. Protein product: CASSPTRGGSYEQYF.

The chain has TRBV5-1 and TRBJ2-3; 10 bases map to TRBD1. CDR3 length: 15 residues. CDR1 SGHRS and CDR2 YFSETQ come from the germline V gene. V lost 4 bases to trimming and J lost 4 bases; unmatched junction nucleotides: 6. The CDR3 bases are TGCGCCAGCAGCCGGGGACAGGGGCCTGCAGATACGCAGTATTTT. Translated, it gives CASSRGQGPADTQYF.

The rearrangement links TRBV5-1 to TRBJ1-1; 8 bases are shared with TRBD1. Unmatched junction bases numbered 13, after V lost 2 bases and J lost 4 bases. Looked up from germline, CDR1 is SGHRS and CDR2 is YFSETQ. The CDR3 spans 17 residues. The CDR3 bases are TGCGCCAGCAGCTTTAGACCAGGGGGCTCGGGAAGCACTGAAGCTTTCTTT. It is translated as CASSFRPGGSGSTEAFF.

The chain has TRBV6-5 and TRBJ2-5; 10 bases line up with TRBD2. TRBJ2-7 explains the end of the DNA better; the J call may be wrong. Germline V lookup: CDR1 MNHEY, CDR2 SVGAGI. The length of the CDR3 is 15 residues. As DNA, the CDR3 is TGTGCCAGCAGTTCGCCTAGCGGGAGCCCCTACGAGCAGTACTTC. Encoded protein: CASSSPSGSPYEQYF.